These 29 T cell receptor beta chains came from one sample sequenced in a study of PD-1 blockade in classical Hodgkin lymphoma. With no exception, relapse followed autologous stem cell transplantation in all patients, and brentuximab vedotin exposure varied. TCRdb keeps only in-frame clones here, not all; method: immunoSEQ multiplex PCR. This sample has 4,000 to 6,000 clones, with around 67% found just once. Sequenced here: peripheral blood mononuclear cells (PBMCs), sampled before the second cycle of nivolumab. The receptors originated from a human donor with classical Hodgkin lymphoma.

The rearrangement links TRBV11-2 to TRBJ2-7, with D perhaps TRBD2 (5 bases). There are 14 residues in the CDR3. The V gene lost 1 base and the J gene lost 2 bases, with 9 bases spanning the gap. Per the germline V gene, CDR1 is SGHAT and CDR2 is FQNNGV. CDR3 region: CASSLAEGAYEQYF. CDR3 DNA sequence: TGTGCCAGCAGCTTAGCCGAGGGCGCCTACGAGCAGTACTTC.

Relative to its sample, this clone is large (0.1 to 1%). This chain links TRBV27 with TRBJ1-5; D gene uncertain. The V gene lost 5 bases and the J gene lost 2 bases, with 13 bases spanning the gap. Per germline, CDR1 MNHEY and CDR2 SMNVEV (reference sequence). The CDR3 has 15 residues. The CDR3 spells CASSPREFGNQPQHF. As DNA, the CDR3 is TGTGCCAGCAGTCCAAGAGAGTTTGGCAATCAGCCCCAGCATTTT.

The chain employs TRBV6-5 and TRBJ1-2; the D is unclear. The CDR3 is 12 residues long. V was pared by 4 bases and J by 9 bases, with 12 bases between. In germline, CDR1 is MNHEY, CDR2 SVGAGI. CDR3 amino acids: CASSLGSFSYTF. DNA of the CDR3: TGTGCCAGCAGTTTGGGGTCTTTTAGCTACACCTTC.

This clone was seen only once. The V call is TRBV7-8, the J call TRBJ1-5, with 7 positions matching TRBD1. The germline V gene has CDR1 SGHVS and CDR2 FQNEAQ. This CDR3 is 15 amino acids long. After removal of 4 bases from V and 5 bases from J, the junction contained 8 bases not matched to a gene. This CDR3 is CASSSTGVGYQPQHF. For the CDR3, the DNA is TGTGCCAGCAGCTCCACAGGGGTGGGTTATCAGCCCCAGCATTTT.

The chain joins TRBV7-6 to TRBJ2-3; D gene uncertain. The CDR3 extends over 15 amino acids. Trimming left V 2 bases short and J 0 bases short, with 9 bases between. In germline, CDR1 is SGHVS, CDR2 FNYEAQ. The CDR3 loop reads CASSLLVSSTDTQYF. The CDR3 coding sequence is TGTGCCAGCAGCTTACTAGTGTCTAGCACAGATACGCAGTATTTT.

The gene calls are TRBV7-3 and TRBJ2-3, with TRBD2 matching over 8 bases. V gave up 2 bases and J gave up 2 bases; unmatched junction bases: 6. The CDR3 has 16 amino acids. Germline V CDR1 and CDR2: SGHTA, FQGTGA. CDR3: CASSLRVAGITDTQYF. CDR3 in DNA: TGTGCCAGCAGCTTACGGGTAGCGGGGATCACAGATACGCAGTATTTT.

The chain carries TRBV28 and TRBJ2-1; D is perhaps TRBD2 (6 bases). The CDR3 has 15 amino acids. Germline V gene lookup returns CDR1 MDHEN and CDR2 SYDVKM. Trimming took 3 bases from V and 1 from J, leaving 10 bases between them. The CDR3 spells CASSLVGSSYNEQFF. CDR3 nucleotide sequence: TGTGCCAGCAGTTTGGTCGGGAGTTCCTACAATGAGCAGTTCTTC. Drawing the rest from reference TRBV28 and TRBJ2-1, the complete variable domain is DVKVTQSSRYLVKRTGEKVFLECVQDMDHENMFWYRQDPGLGLRLIYFSYDVKMKEKGDIPEGYSVSREKKERFSLILESASTNQTSMYLCASSLVGSSYNEQFFGPGTRLTVL.

The chain has TRBV7-3 and TRBJ2-3; no clear D. The CDR3 spans 14 residues. CDR1 and CDR2 (germline): SGHTA, FQGTGA. The germline V and J ends were trimmed by 4 bases and 0 bases, with 8 bases remaining between them. The CDR3 sequence is CASSSSSSTDTQYF. The CDR3 DNA sequence: TGTGCCAGCAGCTCCTCATCTAGCACAGATACGCAGTATTTT.

The J gene is TRBJ2-2, the V gene TRBV4-1, with 9 bases lining up with TRBD2. This CDR3 region has 16 residues. V lost 1 base, J lost 5 bases, and 5 bases stayed unmatched. Germline lookup yields CDR1 MGHRA and CDR2 YSYEKL. CDR3: CASSQGLADTTGELFF. The DNA of the CDR3 is TGCGCCAGCAGCCAAGGACTAGCGGATACTACCGGGGAGCTGTTTTTT.

This rearrangement joins TRBV18 to TRBJ2-5; D remains ambiguous. Germline CDR1 and CDR2: KGHSH and LQKENI. Trimming took 3 bases from V and 0 from J, leaving 11 bases between them. There are 15 residues in the CDR3. The CDR3 DNA is TGTGCCAGCTCACCCTCCTCGGCCAACCAAGAGACCCAGTACTTC. This sequence encodes CASSPSSANQETQYF.

This clone was counted between two and nine times. The gene calls are TRBV6-5 and TRBJ1-6, with no clear D. Germline-derived CDR1 and CDR2 are MNHEY and SVGAGI. Trimming stripped 7 bases from V and 8 bases from J, with 15 bases between. The CDR3 runs to 14 residues. Here the CDR3 DNA reads TGTGCCAGCACCCTAGGGCAGAAAGATTCACCCCTCCACTTT. This translates into CASTLGQKDSPLHF.

V usage is TRBV25-1 and J usage is TRBJ1-1, with no clear D. V was trimmed by 0 bases and J by 5 bases, leaving 13 bases between them. The germline V gene has CDR1 MGHDK and CDR2 SYGVNS. The CDR3 runs to 15 residues. CDR3 residues: CASSEYARGSTEAFF. In DNA, the CDR3 is TGTGCCAGCAGTGAATATGCCCGGGGATCTACTGAAGCTTTCTTT.

The chain links TRBV10-3 to TRBJ1-2; D possibly corresponds to TRBD1 (6 bases). Germline V gives CDR1 ENHRY, CDR2 SYGVKD. The CDR3 extends over 13 amino acids. Trimming pared 9 bases from V and 5 bases from J, leaving 16 bases between. The CDR3 here is CAISGEGTYGYTF. The CDR3 DNA reads as TGTGCCATTTCAGGGGAAGGGACTTATGGCTACACCTTC.

This sequence joins TRBV7-6 and TRBJ2-1; D call uncertain. The CDR3 sequence is 13 residues long. V was cut by 2 bases and J by 5 bases, with 7 bases left in between. CDR1 and CDR2 from the germline V gene are SGHVS and FNYEAQ. This chain's CDR3 is CASSLSKNNEQFF. The CDR3 nucleotides read TGTGCCAGCAGCTTATCCAAGAACAATGAGCAGTTCTTC.

This clone was counted between two and nine times. J is TRBJ2-7 and V is TRBV15; possibly TRBD1 for D (6 bases). This CDR3 spans 17 amino acids. V shed 0 bases and J shed 1 base, with 16 bases lying between them. CDR1 and CDR2 (germline): LNHNV, YYDKDF (reference sequence). The CDR3 nucleotides are TGTGCCACCAGCAGAGATTTCCCCGCCAGGGGATCCTACGAGCAGTACTTC. This sequence encodes CATSRDFPARGSYEQYF.

This clone was detected a few times. The chain links TRBV2 to TRBJ1-2; a weak D match, TRBD1 (6 bases). From germline, CDR1 is SNHLY and CDR2 FYNNEI. This CDR3 spans 15 amino acids. With 6 bases removed from V and 3 bases from J, the gap between germline ends came to 17 bases. The DNA of the CDR3 is TGTGCCAGCAGCCGATACAGGGTTGATGACTATGGCTACACCTTC. It codes for CASSRYRVDDYGYTF.

The V call is TRBV14, the J call TRBJ1-6; 8 nucleotides match TRBD1. Germline values: CDR1 SGHDN, CDR2 FVKESK. This CDR3 has 15 amino acids. Trimming removed 4 bases from V and 6 bases from J; junction bases left unmatched: 5. CDR3 region: CASSRGQGSNSPLHF. CDR3 nucleotide sequence: TGTGCCAGCAGCCGTGGACAGGGAAGTAATTCACCCCTCCACTTT.

V and J are TRBV30 and TRBJ2-3, with D possibly TRBD2 on 6 matching bases. This CDR3 is 13 amino acids long. Germline CDR1 GTSNPN, CDR2 SVGIG (reference sequence). V was pared by 6 bases and J by 4 bases, with 14 bases between. The chain's CDR3 is CACPRDFADTQYF. In DNA form, the CDR3 reads TGTGCCTGCCCCCGGGACTTTGCAGATACGCAGTATTTT. Full variable domain (rest looked up from reference TRBV30 and TRBJ2-3): SQTIHQWPATLVQPVGSPLSLECTVEGTSNPNLYWYRQAAGRGLQLLFYSVGIGQISSEVPQNLSASRPQDRQFILSSKKLLLSDSGFYLCACPRDFADTQYFGPGTRLTVL.

J is TRBJ1-2 and V is TRBV6-6; possibly TRBD1 for D (5 bases). Trimming cost V 0 bases and J 8 bases, with 13 bases left between them. This CDR3 region has 14 residues. Germline values: CDR1 MNHNY, CDR2 SVGAGI (reference sequence). CDR3 sequence: CASSYSGGRRGYTF. CDR3 bases: TGTGCCAGCAGTTACTCGGGGGGACGGCGGGGCTACACCTTC.

CDR3 sequence (DNA): TGCGCCAGCAGCTTGGGTAACAGAATGAACACTGAAGCTTTCTTT. Its protein is CASSLGNRMNTEAFF. The chain has TRBV5-1 and TRBJ1-1; the D is unclear. V gave up 0 bases and J gave up 0 bases, with 9 bases separating them. The CDR3 runs 15 residues. Germline values: CDR1 SGHRS, CDR2 YFSETQ.

This clone was counted a single time. The chain recombines TRBV29-1 with TRBJ1-1, with D tentatively TRBD1 (5 bases). The length of the CDR3 is 14 residues. Germline V gene lookup returns CDR1 SQVTM and CDR2 ANQGSEA. V was clipped by 4 bases and J by 7 bases, with 19 bases between them. The CDR3 DNA follows: TGCAGCGTTGTCCTTTTCCAGGGATGGGTTGAAGCTTTCTTT. Residues: CSVVLFQGWVEAFF.

The chain has TRBV5-4 and TRBJ2-2; D gene unclear. Germline lookup yields CDR1 SGHNT and CDR2 YYREEE (reference sequence). Trimming removed 0 bases from V and 4 bases from J, with 7 bases in between. CDR3 size: 14 residues. The CDR3 protein is CASSLGVATGELFF. CDR3 DNA: TGTGCCAGCAGCTTGGGGGTCGCCACCGGGGAGCTGTTTTTT.

The chain has TRBV27 and TRBJ1-1; maybe TRBD1 (5 bases). The germline V and J ends were trimmed by 2 bases and 1 base, with 11 bases remaining between them. The V gene's germline CDR1 is MNHEY and CDR2 SMNVEV (reference sequence). This CDR3 comprises 15 residues. The DNA for the CDR3 is TGTGCCAGCAGTTTAAATGGGGGGGGGAACACTGAAGCTTTCTTT. Amino acid sequence: CASSLNGGGNTEAFF.

There are a few counts of this clone. The chain recombines TRBV6-1 with TRBJ1-2; D is unclear. Germline CDR1 reads MNHNS; CDR2 reads SASEGT. CDR3 size: 12 residues. V dropped 10 bases and J dropped 3 bases, with 12 bases sitting between them. The DNA of the CDR3 is TGTGCCATACCGGCGAACTACTATGGCTACACCTTC. As protein: CAIPANYYGYTF.

The chain carries TRBV14 and TRBJ2-5; 9 positions agree with TRBD1. The V and J ends lost 3 bases and 7 bases, in that order; junction bases with no gene match: 12. Germline assignment: CDR1 SGHDN and CDR2 FVKESK. The CDR3 contains 16 residues. DNA for the CDR3: TGTGCCAGCAGCCAGTATACAGGGGGCGCGGAGCTGACCCAGTACTTC. Its translation: CASSQYTGGAELTQYF. Full variable domain (outside the CDR3, taken from reference TRBV14 and TRBJ2-5): EAGVTQFPSHSVIEKGQTVTLRCDPISGHDNLYWYRRVMGKEIKFLLHFVKESKQDESGMPNNRFLAERTGGTYSTLKVQPAELEDSGVYFCASSQYTGGAELTQYFGPGTRLLVL.

The chain recombines TRBV28 with TRBJ1-4; a possible D gene is TRBD1 (6 bases). Trimming cost V 3 bases and J 5 bases, with 16 bases left between them. The CDR3 is 16 residues long. Germline CDR1 is MDHEN and CDR2 is SYDVKM. The CDR3 sequence: CASSLGVTGANEKLFF. The CDR3 nucleotides read TGTGCCAGCAGTTTGGGGGTCACGGGGGCAAATGAAAAACTGTTTTTT.

The chain links TRBV5-1 to TRBJ2-1, with 12 bases aligning to TRBD2. J lost 9 bases, V lost 1 base, and 11 bases had no gene match. From germline, CDR1 is SGHRS and CDR2 YFSETQ. This CDR3 contains 17 residues. CDR3 sequence (DNA): TGCGCCAGCAGCTTGTATTCACTAGCGGGAGGTGACGGTGAGCAGTTCTTC. It translates to CASSLYSLAGGDGEQFF.

This clone was recorded once. J is TRBJ2-1 and V is TRBV19; 7 bases match TRBD2. The CDR3 has 15 amino acids. CDR1 is LNHDA and CDR2 is SQIVND in the germline V gene (reference sequence). The J segment lost 4 bases and the V segment lost 2 bases, leaving 5 bases of the junction unmatched. CDR3 amino acids: CASSISSGKYNEQFF. The CDR3 DNA follows: TGTGCCAGTAGTATATCTAGCGGCAAATACAATGAGCAGTTCTTC.

The chain uses TRBV6-5 and TRBJ1-1; no definite D call. The CDR3 sequence is 12 residues long. Germline V CDR1 and CDR2: MNHEY, SVGAGI. Trimming cost V 2 bases and J 5 bases, with 6 bases left between them. The CDR3 reads CASSYAGTEAFF. CDR3 DNA sequence: TGTGCCAGCAGTTACGCTGGGACTGAAGCTTTCTTT.